A single sample is the source of the 14 T cell receptor beta chains below, sequenced in a study of CD8 T cells in ankylosing spondylitis. For these TCRs, the target antigens are not known. Findings and limits, study-wide: Characteristic, it appeared, of ankylosing spondylitis blood was a TCR beta motif of roughly eight highly homologous variants.

Each CDR3 protein is one row after TCRdb ran MiXCR on the 5' RACE reads. The sample lists a few hundred thousand distinct CDR3 sequences, approximately 12% seen once, with nearly 7% in the top ten. Material: blood, either unsorted or a sorted T cell fraction (not recorded which). The source of these receptors is a male donor with ankylosing spondylitis.

This clonotype has more than one count but fewer than ten. This chain uses TRBV10-3 with TRBJ1-4, with a possible D match to TRBD1 (5 bases). Germline CDR1 ENHRY, CDR2 SYGVKD. The V and J ends lost 6 bases and 7 bases respectively, with 15 bases between them. The CDR3 extends over 14 amino acids. CDR3: CAISPGRDGEKLFF. The CDR3 DNA reads TGTGCCATCAGCCCCGGAAGGGACGGTGAAAAACTGTTTTTT.

V usage is TRBV20-1 and J usage is TRBJ2-1, with 9 nucleotides matching TRBD1. This CDR3 is 16 amino acids long. Germline CDR1 is DFQATT and CDR2 is SNEGSKA (reference sequence). The V segment lost 0 bases and the J segment 0 bases; nucleotides outside the gene matches: 3. The CDR3 loop reads CSARDVGQGSYNEQFF. DNA for the CDR3: TGCAGTGCTAGAGATGTGGGACAGGGCTCCTACAATGAGCAGTTCTTC.

This chain joins TRBV5-1 and TRBJ1-2, with 7 bases aligning to TRBD1. Germline trimming cut 4 bases from V and 12 bases from J; bases unmatched to any gene: 9. Looked up from germline, CDR1 is SGHRS and CDR2 is YFSETQ. The CDR3 spans 12 residues. The CDR3 is CASSDPGQTDTF. DNA for the CDR3: TGCGCCAGCAGCGATCCGGGACAGACGGACACCTTC.

At least ten counts were recorded for this clonotype. One end of the junction does not line up with germline, which may come from a read error. The J gene is TRBJ1-5, the V gene TRBV24-1; TRBD1 might be the D (6 bases). The germline gives CDR1 KGHDR, CDR2 SFDVKD. The CDR3 sequence is 15 residues long. The CDR3 protein is CATSALTGGNQPQHF. The CDR3 bases are TGTGCCACCAGTGCTTTGACAGGAGGCAATCAGCCCCAGCATTTT.

This chain uses TRBV29-1 with TRBJ2-5, with 9 positions matching TRBD1. The germline V gene has CDR1 SQVTM and CDR2 ANQGSEA. Trimming cost V 5 bases and J 1 base; bases outside gene matches: 5. This CDR3 region has 14 residues. CDR3 protein: CSVYPGQGQETQYF. DNA for the CDR3: TGCAGCGTTTACCCGGGACAGGGCCAAGAGACCCAGTACTTC.

This clonotype was picked up a small number of times. The V gene is TRBV20-1, the J gene TRBJ2-3; no definite D call. Germline V lookup: CDR1 DFQATT, CDR2 SNEGSKA (reference sequence). V lost 6 bases, J lost 0 bases, and 13 bases lay in between. The CDR3 covers 14 residues. The CDR3 loop is CSARWVSSTDTQYF. In DNA form, the CDR3 reads TGCAGTGCGAGATGGGTATCTAGCACAGATACGCAGTATTTT.

This clonotype was observed at least ten times. The V gene is TRBV5-1, the J gene TRBJ1-2; weak D call: TRBD1 (5 bases). CDR1 is SGHRS and CDR2 is YFSETQ in the germline V gene. Deletions cut 4 bases from V and 4 bases from J, with 17 bases between. The CDR3 loop spans 15 amino acids. The CDR3 sequence: CASSPDTGGTYGYTF. For the CDR3, the DNA is TGCGCCAGCAGCCCCGACACCGGAGGGACCTATGGCTACACCTTC.

The chain couples TRBV20-1 to TRBJ1-5, with D unclear. The germline CDR1 and CDR2 sequences are DFQATT and SNEGSKA (reference sequence). The V and J ends lost 0 bases and 6 bases respectively, with 12 bases between them. The CDR3 length is 14 residues. For the CDR3, the DNA is TGCAGTGCTAGAGAAGGTCCGGCTTCTCAGCCCCAGCATTTT. Amino acids: CSAREGPASQPQHF.

This clonotype has only a few counts. The gene calls are TRBV9 and TRBJ2-2; 7 bases are shared with TRBD2. Germline loops: CDR1 SGDLS, CDR2 YYNGEE. Trimming cost V 0 bases and J 1 base; bases outside gene matches: 0. The CDR3 contains 15 residues. CDR3 DNA: TGTGCCAGCAGCGTAGCTAGCGGGAACACCGGGGAGCTGTTTTTT. This translates into CASSVASGNTGELFF. The whole variable domain, filled in from reference TRBV9 and TRBJ2-2, reads DSGVTQTPKHLITATGQRVTLRCSPRSGDLSVYWYQQSLDQGLQFLIQYYNGEERAKGNILERFSAQQFPDLHSELNLSSLELGDSALYFCASSVASGNTGELFFGEGSRLTVL.

V and J are TRBV2 and TRBJ2-3; D remains unclear. CDR3 length: 16 amino acids. Trimming pared 2 bases from V and 0 bases from J, leaving 12 bases between. The V gene's germline CDR1 is SNHLY and CDR2 FYNNEI. The CDR3 sequence: CASSESPSRSTDTQYF. In DNA, the CDR3 is TGTGCCAGCAGTGAATCACCCTCGAGGAGCACAGATACGCAGTATTTT. The full variable domain, with the rest looked up from reference TRBV2 and TRBJ2-3, is EPEVTQTPSHQVTQMGQEVILRCVPISNHLYFYWYRQILGQKVEFLVSFYNNEISEKSEIFDDQFSVERPDGSNFTLKIRSTKLEDSAMYFCASSESPSRSTDTQYFGPGTRLTVL.

The chain couples TRBV29-1 to TRBJ2-2, with no clear D. CDR1 is SQVTM, CDR2 ANQGSEA, per germline. This CDR3 has 10 amino acids. Trimming stripped 4 bases from V and 8 bases from J, with 5 bases between. CDR3 in DNA: TGCAGCGTTGGGGGTGGGGAGCTGTTTTTT. Its translation is CSVGGGELFF.

The rearrangement links TRBV19 to TRBJ2-6; 13 nucleotides match TRBD2. The CDR3 is made up of 17 amino acids. Looked up from germline, CDR1 is LNHDA and CDR2 is SQIVND (reference sequence). The junction had 3 bases not matched to a gene; V was cut back by 5 bases and J by 2 bases. The DNA for the CDR3 is TGTGCCAGTAGTTCGGGACTAGCGGGACCTGGGGCCAACGTCCTGACTTTC. Amino acid sequence: CASSSGLAGPGANVLTF.

The rearrangement uses TRBV11-3 and TRBJ2-3; the match to TRBD2 covers 7 bases. The CDR3 runs 16 residues. The germline gives CDR1 SGHNT, CDR2 YENEEA. Losses at the gene ends were 5 bases for V and 3 bases for J; bases not matched to a gene: 11. CDR3 sequence reads: CASSPPEAGLTDTQYF. The CDR3 bases are TGTGCCAGCAGCCCCCCCGAAGCGGGGCTTACAGATACGCAGTATTTT.

This clonotype has more than one count but fewer than ten. The chain carries TRBV6-5 and TRBJ2-3; TRBD2 matches 13 bases. Losses at the gene ends were 1 base for V and 2 bases for J; bases not matched to a gene: 6. In germline, CDR1 is MNHEY, CDR2 SVGAGI. The CDR3 has 18 amino acids. The CDR3 DNA follows: TGTGCCAGCAGTTACTGGGGGACTAGCGGGGCCAACACAGATACGCAGTATTTT. Translating gives CASSYWGTSGANTDTQYF.